This T cell receptor (beta chain) was profiled in a study of cytomegalovirus exposure and HLA in healthy donors. Findings and limits, study-wide: Researchers catalogued approximately 170 TCR beta chains as cytomegalovirus-associated. Most TCR sequences were uncommon, yet certain public TCRs appeared in many donors.

Some clones are missing from TCRdb's copy, which holds only in-frame ones; the method was immunoSEQ multiplex PCR. There are 160,000 or so clones in the sample; 88% occur only once, and roughly 3% lies in the top ten. Germline assignment: CDR1 SEHNR and CDR2 FQNEAQ (reference sequence). V was pared by 6 bases and J by 4 bases, with 8 bases of the junction left unmatched. The CDR3 has 16 amino acids. In regard to this clone: Its antigen is as yet unknown.

The sequence was obtained from a man in his late teens or twenties in good health and CMV-seronegative. The specimen sequenced was PBMCs. The rearrangement joins TRBV7-9 to TRBJ2-1, with 11 bases lining up with TRBD2. The CDR3 loop reads CASSSTGLAEYNEQFF. The CDR3 bases are TGTGCCAGCAGTTCCACGGGACTAGCGGAGTACAATGAGCAGTTCTTC.